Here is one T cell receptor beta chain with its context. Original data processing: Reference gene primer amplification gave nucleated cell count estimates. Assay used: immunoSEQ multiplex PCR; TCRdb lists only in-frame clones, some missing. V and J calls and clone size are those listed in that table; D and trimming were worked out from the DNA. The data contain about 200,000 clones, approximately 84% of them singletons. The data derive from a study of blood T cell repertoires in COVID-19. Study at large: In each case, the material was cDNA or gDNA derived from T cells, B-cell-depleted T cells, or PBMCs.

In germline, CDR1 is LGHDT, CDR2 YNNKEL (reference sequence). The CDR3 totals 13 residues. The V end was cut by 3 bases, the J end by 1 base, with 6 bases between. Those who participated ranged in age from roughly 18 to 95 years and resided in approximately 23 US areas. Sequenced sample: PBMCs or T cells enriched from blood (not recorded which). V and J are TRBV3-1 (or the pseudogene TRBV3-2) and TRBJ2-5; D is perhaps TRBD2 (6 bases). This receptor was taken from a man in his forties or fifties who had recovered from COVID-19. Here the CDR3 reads CASSQRGQETQYF. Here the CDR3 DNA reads TGTGCCAGCAGCCAGCGGGGCCAAGAGACCCAGTACTTC.